What follows is one TCR beta chain and its context. The antigen this receptor binds is unknown. No much larger clonotype is one base removed from it; base qualities were not supplied. The cohort consisted of 666 healthy bone marrow donors. All cohort members were sampled while nominally healthy, although unrecorded immune exposures were likely present. The donor tested CMV seropositive and was one of the 289 seropositive cohort members. Each donor provided a peripheral blood sample, and peripheral blood mononuclear cells were used for TCR beta sequencing. The Qiagen DNeasy Blood Extraction Kit was used to extract genomic DNA from the blood cell samples. The V end loses 5 bases and the J end loses 5 bases, and a stretch of 15 bases separates them. The CDR3 covers 15 residues, taking in both the cysteine and the phenylalanine. Of all the DNA, just the CDR3 is kept, 45 bases in frame from base 1. CDR1 SGHTA and CDR2 FQGNSA are derived from the germline V gene.

The sample originates from a study of cytomegalovirus exposure and HLA in healthy donors (TCRdb year 2017). About the study as a whole: An earlier analysis of several hundred of the donors reported approximately 300 Gb of sequence data and 95 million to 120 million unique TCR beta sequences obtained from about 180 million T cells. An early release that covered approximately 600 HLA-typed donors contained around 300 gigabases of sequencing data and approximately 85 million unique TCR sequences. Of the roughly 390 genotyped donors, more than 75% were placed in the genetic ancestry cluster associated with self-reported Caucasian donors. The study was designed to test whether signatures of past pathogen exposure could be identified by cataloging public T cell receptors. The study profiled the T cell repertoires of hundreds of subjects by immunosequencing and related them to cytomegalovirus serostatus. In addition to the first cohort of approximately 650 subjects, a separate validation cohort of over 90 different subjects was used. To predict cytomegalovirus infection status, the study brought together high-throughput TCR immunosequencing, statistical association of individual TCRs with disease status, and machine learning. To study patterns of TCR occurrence, a later analysis re-analyzed previously published TCR beta repertoires from 600 to 750 donors and added high-resolution HLA genotyping. Rather than drawing on any new phenotypic data, the later analysis identified candidate immune exposures from TCR beta sequences and the way those sequences occurred across donors. An earlier analysis of 450 to 750 of the donors used high-throughput TCR beta sequencing to judge whether each TCR beta V gene segment behaved as functional or pseudogenic. Donor age, sex, ethnicity and CMV serostatus were collected together with the repertoire data. In a later genetic analysis, genome-wide SNP genotypes for about 60% of the 666 donors were used, and that subset was treated as a discovery cohort. All discovery cohort repertoires had been generated using a single sequencing platform. HLA typing covered class I and class II loci at four-digit resolution. The number of typed donors differed by locus: about 629-630 for A, B, C, DRB1 and DQB1; 522 for DQA1; roughly 600 for DPA1; and 450 to 480 for DPB1. Because of strong linkage in the cohort, roughly five DR-DQ haplotypes were treated as single units for association and clustering. On average, 235,054 unique TCR beta nucleotide sequences were sequenced per donor among roughly 430 genotyped donors of the cohort, with roughly 18% of those sequences being non-productive. Overall results and qualifications from the work: At a false discovery rate of 0.05, a later analysis linked under 20,000 TCR beta sequences to specific HLA alleles. In a later analysis, TCR association rates were found to vary across HLA loci, with the most associated TCRs seen for DRB1 alleles and the fewest for HLA-C alleles. The cohort was sequenced for TCR beta chains only, and without alpha or paired-chain data the features that could be detected were limited. A total of 150 to 200 TCR beta chains were listed by the study as associated with cytomegalovirus. Approximately 18 rarely observed V segments, including chromosome 9 orphons, were excluded from the earlier analysis of approximately 600 of the donors because counts were too low. In a later genetic analysis, a missense DCLRE1C variant was associated with V-gene and J-gene trimming of TCR beta chains, and the association was replicated in an independent cohort. While some public TCRs were present in many individuals, most TCR sequences turned up only very rarely across donors. Broadly in line with IMGT annotations, most TCR beta V segments showed up in productive rearrangements about 90% or about 30% of the time in an earlier analysis of 450 to 750 of the donors. Strong co-occurrence of HLA alleles, especially DR and DQ, made assigning TCR associations to individual alleles difficult. In a later analysis, HLA-associated TCR beta chains were found to be more clonally expanded and to have lower generation probabilities than equally common non-associated chains. A few of the identified cytomegalovirus-associated TCR beta chains were confirmed in vitro to be specific for cytomegalovirus antigens. Immune exposure information for the cohort was limited to CMV serostatus. According to the authors, the approach could potentially be generalized to other disease states and immunological phenotypes. A cluster of highly shared sequence variants was judged likely to be a technical artifact of the sequencing pipeline. In a later analysis, most CMV-associated TCR beta chains were found to appear HLA-restricted, with HLA associations seemingly driven largely by CMV exposure. Roughly uniform sequencing depth across donors was assumed in presence/absence analyses, although this assumption may not hold. A later analysis reported that several top co-occurrence clusters appeared linked to parvovirus B19, influenza, CMV and Epstein-Barr virus. In a later genetic analysis, fewer N-insertions in productive TCRs were reported among donors in an Asian-associated ancestry cluster than the roughly 670-donor mean. Some IMGT-functional V segments, including TRBV6-2 and TRBV6-3, could not be distinguished by the 87-base-pair reads and were therefore excluded. Cytomegalovirus status was reported to be diagnosed by the classifier with high specificity and sensitivity in both the original and validation cohorts. Linkage disequilibrium might explain the correlated functional status among segregating V segments, but an unknown experimental factor could not be ruled out. A further reported finding was that TCR beta sequences accurately predicted the HLA-A and HLA-B alleles for most subjects in the first cohort. Because HLA typing was unavailable for some donors at each locus, only the typed subset was used in association tests.

Library preparation was by the immunoSEQ multiplex PCR assay. For the multiplex PCR, a mixture combining 60 forward primers for TCR Vbeta segments and 13 reverse primers for TCR Jbeta segments was used. A multiplex PCR assay on genomic DNA amplified the CDR3 region of rearranged TCR beta genes. The Illumina HiSeq System was used to sequence the amplified TCR beta libraries as 87-base-pair reads. Per the authors' processing: A later analysis counted tens of millions of unique TCR beta chains across the 666 repertoires, and some 12 million of these chains were shared by at least two donors. Raw reads were error-corrected and collapsed into unique sequences with a nearest-neighbor algorithm that merged closely related sequences to remove PCR and sequencing errors. CDR3 sequences were aligned to IMGT reference sequences to assign V, D and J gene segments. For a sequence to be retained, a match of at least six nucleotides to both a V gene segment and a J gene segment was required. A rearrangement counted as productive if the CDR3 had no stop codons and remained in frame with V and J, and every other rearrangement counted as non-productive. CDR3 was defined by IMGT convention, running from the second conserved V-encoded cysteine to the conserved J-encoded phenylalanine. The earlier analysis of around 640 of the donors excluded sequences that lacked an unambiguous match to a single V gene segment. An earlier analysis of 587 of the donors classified V segments as functional when productive rearrangements were above 56.7% and as segregating when the standard deviation between donors was above 5%. A statistical classification framework was built to diagnose cytomegalovirus status from the catalog of TCR beta chain sequences. A later analysis assigned V and J genes by comparing TCR nucleotide sequences with IMGT/GENE-DB human TR gene sequences. A later analysis assigned CDR3 sequences and most-parsimonious VDJ recombination scenarios with the TCRdist pipeline. In a later analysis, every TCR beta chain was defined by the combination of its CDR3 amino acid sequence and its V-gene family, and reads without a unique V-gene family were dropped. To address suspected cross-contamination and a sequencing artifact, a later analysis removed 592 highly shared, low-generation-probability nucleotide sequences. In a later analysis, a clonal expansion index was calculated for each public chain from normalized within-repertoire ranks of inferred template counts. A later analysis computed generation probabilities with a VDJ recombination model fitted to out-of-frame rearrangements, and checked the results against IGoR. In a later analysis, TCR-TCR, TCR-HLA and TCR-CMV co-occurrence was scored with hypergeometric tests, and a repertoire-size bias correction was applied to TCR pairs. To estimate false discovery rates, a later analysis permuted the HLA or CMV assignments 20 times. In a later analysis, co-occurring TCRs were grouped with DBSCAN, and TCRdist sequence similarity was added when clustering was performed within HLA-allele-positive subsets. For co-occurrence clustering, repertoires with fewer than 30,000 or more than 120,000 public chains were excluded, along with about five repertoires with anomalous nucleotide sharing. TCRdb took this table from immuneACCESS and kept in-frame rearrangements with V and J called. Such tables lack part of the clones; where checked against another copy, unresolved V genes explain under half of the gap, and the rest is unexplained. D and trimming were read from the DNA, whereas the V and J calls and clone size are those reported in that table. For this sample there are 180,000 or so clones; just over 75% appear just once. The ten largest clones capture around 1.9% of the sample.

The sequence joins TRBV7-2 to TRBJ2-2; matching of 6 bases hints at TRBD1 as the D gene. The receptor was derived from a woman younger than 45 in good health and CMV-seropositive. What was sequenced was PBMCs. The nucleotide sequence reads TGTGCCAGCAGCAGCGCAGGGGCGCGAACCGGGGAGCTGTTTTTT. Its protein reads: CASSSAGARTGELFF.